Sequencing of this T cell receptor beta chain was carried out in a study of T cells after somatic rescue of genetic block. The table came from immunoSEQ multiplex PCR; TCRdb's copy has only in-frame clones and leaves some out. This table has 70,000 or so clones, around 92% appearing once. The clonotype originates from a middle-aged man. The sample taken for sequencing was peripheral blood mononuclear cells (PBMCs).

The CDR3 loop reads CASSAGDGPNEKLFF. As DNA, the CDR3 is TGTGCCAGCAGTGCCGGGGACGGACCGAATGAAAAACTGTTTTTT. This sequence joins TRBV25-1 and TRBJ1-4; D is possibly TRBD1 (5 bases). The CDR3 has 15 amino acids. V lost 4 bases and J lost 5, with 14 bases in between. Per the germline V gene, CDR1 is MGHDK and CDR2 is SYGVNS.